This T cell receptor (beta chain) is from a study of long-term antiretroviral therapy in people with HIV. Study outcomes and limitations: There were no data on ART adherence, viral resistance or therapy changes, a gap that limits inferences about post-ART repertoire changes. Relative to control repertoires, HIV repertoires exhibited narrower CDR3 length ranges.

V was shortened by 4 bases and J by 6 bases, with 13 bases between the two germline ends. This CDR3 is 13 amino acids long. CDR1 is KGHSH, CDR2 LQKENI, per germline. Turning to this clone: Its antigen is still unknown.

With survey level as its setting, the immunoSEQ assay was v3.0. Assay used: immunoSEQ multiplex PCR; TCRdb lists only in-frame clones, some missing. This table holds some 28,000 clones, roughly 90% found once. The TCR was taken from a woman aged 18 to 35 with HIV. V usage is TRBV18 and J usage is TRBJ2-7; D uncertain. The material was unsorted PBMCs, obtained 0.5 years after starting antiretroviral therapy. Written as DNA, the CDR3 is TGTGCCAGCTCACGGGTACCACTACGCGAGCAGTACTTC. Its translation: CASSRVPLREQYF.